This entry is about one T cell receptor beta chain. Antigen: not known. The junction and the germline gene differ at one end; a read error may be behind it. Through a sample-barcoded 5' primer and a J-beta primer mix, a second PCR was run for roughly 6 to 12 cycles. TCRdb reprocessed the 5' RACE reads via MiXCR and lists one record per CDR3 protein. The sample records 700,000 or so distinct CDR3 sequences, around 38% being singletons. The CDR3 consists of 13 residues. Germline CDR1 and CDR2: MNHEY and SVGEGT. The data belong to a study of blood T cells in healthy people across ages. Each sample provided at least 5.5 micrograms of extracted total RNA. The study, taken as a whole, reports: Diversity estimates drawn from one million T cells were deemed underestimates.

The origin of this receptor is a man older than 75 in good health. The sequenced sample was blood. The genes are TRBV6-2 or TRBV6-3 and TRBJ1-3; weak D call: TRBD1 (6 bases). The CDR3 loop is CASSYDGTNTVYF. In nucleotides, the CDR3 is TGTGCCAGCAGTTACGATGGGACAAACACCGTATATTTT.